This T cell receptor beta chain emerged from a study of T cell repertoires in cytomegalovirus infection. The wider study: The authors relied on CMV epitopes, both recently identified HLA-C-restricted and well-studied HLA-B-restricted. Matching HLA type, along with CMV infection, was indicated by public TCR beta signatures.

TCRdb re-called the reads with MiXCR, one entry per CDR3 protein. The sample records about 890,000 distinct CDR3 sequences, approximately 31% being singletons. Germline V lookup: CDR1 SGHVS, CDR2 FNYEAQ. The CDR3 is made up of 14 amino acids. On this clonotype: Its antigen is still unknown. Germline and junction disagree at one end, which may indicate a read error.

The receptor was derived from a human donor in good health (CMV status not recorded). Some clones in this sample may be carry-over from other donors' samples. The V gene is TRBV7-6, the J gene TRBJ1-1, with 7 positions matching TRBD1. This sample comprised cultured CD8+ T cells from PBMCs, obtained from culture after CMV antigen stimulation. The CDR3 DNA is TGTGCCGGCAGCTCGGGAGGGGGGACAGCTGAAGCTTTCTTT. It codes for CAGSSGGGTAEAFF.